Following are 6 T cell receptor beta chains from one sample sequenced in a study of T cells in Graves' hyperthyroidism and ophthalmopathy. RNA transcripts yielded amplified TCR beta CDR3 regions. An initial round of RT-PCR targeting the TCR CDR3 relied on the HTBI primer set. TCRdb re-analysed the multiplex PCR reads in MiXCR, keeping a single row per CDR3 protein. The table shows approximately 610,000 distinct CDR3 sequences, with about 14% occurring only once. The material sequenced was blood. The receptor source for this set is a woman in her thirties or forties with Graves' ophthalmopathy.

This clonotype was seen many times. The conserved closing phenylalanine or tryptophan is absent in this CDR3, likely reflecting a read error. The rearrangement joins TRBV28 to TRBJ1-2; 9 bases align to TRBD1. Losses at the gene ends were 5 bases for V and 4 bases for J; bases not matched to a gene: 8. This CDR3 comprises 15 residues. CDR1 and CDR2 from the germline V gene are MDHEN and SYDVKM. The DNA for the CDR3 is TGTGCCAGCAGTCCCCGGACAGGGGCCGCCTATGGCTACACCCTC. It encodes CASSPRTGAAYGYTL.

In this sample, this clonotype turned up many times. The genes are TRBV28 and TRBJ2-5, with TRBD2 matching over 9 bases. The CDR3 totals 16 residues. The germline gives CDR1 MDHEN, CDR2 SYDVKM. V was clipped by 1 base and J by 4 bases; unmatched bases: 7. In DNA, the CDR3 is TGTGCCAGCAGTTTATCTAGCGGGAATGTAGGAGAGACCCAGTACTTC. It specifies CASSLSSGNVGETQYF.

This clonotype has a count of ten or more. The rearrangement links TRBV4-1 to TRBJ2-7; D is perhaps TRBD2 (6 bases). CDR1 is MGHRA and CDR2 is YSYEKL in the germline V gene. V was trimmed by 0 bases and J by 2 bases, leaving 11 bases between them. The CDR3 covers 15 residues. The CDR3, as DNA: TGCGCCAGCAGCCAAGAAAGGAGGGGAGCCTACGAGCAGTACTTC. Residues: CASSQERRGAYEQYF.

The table lists this clonotype with many counts. The chain employs TRBV11-1 and TRBJ2-6, with D perhaps matching TRBD1 (6 bases). This CDR3 contains 17 residues. CDR1 and CDR2 (germline): SGHAT, FQDESV (reference sequence). Trimming took off 5 bases at V and 0 bases at J, with 14 bases between the two ends. In DNA form, the CDR3 reads TGTGCCAGCAGCCGCGGACAGAGAAGCTCTGGGGCCAACGTCCTGACTTTC. This gives the protein CASSRGQRSSGANVLTF.

This clonotype was picked up a small number of times. The chain joins TRBV2 to TRBJ2-4; no definite D call. This CDR3 is 13 amino acids long. Germline V gene lookup returns CDR1 SNHLY and CDR2 FYNNEI. The V gene lost 2 bases and the J gene lost 8 bases, with 10 bases spanning the gap. Written as DNA, the CDR3 is TGTGCCAGCAGTGAACGTTGGGTGGACATTCAGTACTTC. This codes for CASSERWVDIQYF.

This clonotype was counted many times. The CDR3 protein is CASTTAGGPREQYF. The CDR3 DNA follows: TGTGCCAGCACCACAGCGGGAGGGCCGAGGGAGCAGTACTTC. J is TRBJ2-7 and V is TRBV28; 10 nucleotides align to TRBD2. With V trimmed by 7 bases and J by 7 bases, 10 bases remained unmatched. Germline V lookup: CDR1 MDHEN, CDR2 SYDVKM. This CDR3 spans 14 amino acids.